This T cell receptor beta chain was observed in a study of blood T cell repertoires in COVID-19. Study as a whole: Researchers got acute and convalescent COVID-19 samples from the United States, Italy and Spain.

V was clipped by 7 bases and J by 4 bases; unmatched bases: 6. Germline CDR1 reads MNHEY; CDR2 reads SMNVEV (reference sequence). This CDR3 is built from 14 residues. Profiled with immunoSEQ multiplex PCR; TCRdb holds only in-frame clones, not every one. The sample has more than 85,000 clones; approximately 80% are singletons. The sequence was collected from a human donor in a cohort sampled during active COVID-19. Sample: peripheral blood. J is TRBJ1-4 and V is TRBV27, with TRBD1 matching 7 bases. This CDR3 is CASTGGQSNEKLFF. In nucleotides, the CDR3 is TGTGCCAGCACCGGGGGACAGAGTAATGAAAAACTGTTTTTT.